This TCR beta chain was profiled in a study of shared clonotypes between healthy human individuals. Study as a whole: The composition of the donors was two women and a few men aged 18 to 49.

In the source study's methods: Owing to the provision of junction-only sequences devoid of quality scores by immunoSEQ, filtering differed. Data came from immunoSEQ multiplex PCR; TCRdb stores just in-frame clones and leaves some out. V and J calls and clone size are those listed in that table; D and trimming were worked out from the DNA. This sample has about 1.4 million clones, with approximately 97% found just once. The CDR3 is 16 amino acids. Germline loops: CDR1 SGHRS, CDR2 YFSETQ. J gave up 4 bases and V 4 bases, and 6 bases lay outside the gene matches. The receptor was derived from a man aged 25 to 40 in good health. The J gene is TRBJ2-2, the V gene TRBV5-1; TRBD2 agrees at 11 bases. The material sequenced was naive CD4+ T cells sorted from blood. Subset defined: CD45RA+ positively selected. CDR3 loop: CASSILAGGGTGELFF. DNA for the CDR3: TGCGCCAGCAGCATATTAGCGGGAGGGGGCACCGGGGAGCTGTTTTTT.